A single T cell receptor (beta chain) is shown here with its context. The antigen is not known. This entry is derived from a study of post-analysis software for immune sequencing data. Unique molecular identifiers were built into the TCR beta cDNA libraries. One entry per CDR3 protein, called by TCRdb with MiXCR from the PCR reads. The sample has hundreds of thousands of distinct CDR3 sequences, roughly 27% seen once. The CDR3 length is 15 residues. The J segment lost 12 bases and the V segment lost 0 bases, leaving 11 bases of the junction unmatched. Looked up from germline, CDR1 is SQVTM and CDR2 is ANQGSEA. General study points: Patients had higher frequencies than controls of four to six TRBV segments, including TRBV5-6, TRBV5-1 and TRBV20-1.

Sequencing was performed on blood. The rearrangement uses TRBV29-1 and TRBJ2-1; TRBD2 aligns across 10 bases. This TCR derives from a girl under 18 with multiple sclerosis. The CDR3 loop reads CSVEDPSGGVWRQFF. The CDR3 DNA reads as TGCAGCGTTGAAGATCCCAGCGGGGGGGTCTGGAGGCAGTTCTTC.